The next 32 T cell receptor beta chains were all read from a single sample in a study of Tregs in tolerant kidney transplant recipients. Measured with immunoSEQ multiplex PCR; TCRdb has only the in-frame clones, and not every one. Recorded for this sample: about 48,000 clones. The sample was CD4+ T cells from blood, taken before the transplant. Receptor source: a human donor who received a combined kidney and bone marrow transplant.

For this clone: The sequenced fragment ends 3 residues before the CDR3 boundary, so the rest is inferred from the germline J gene. The chain combines TRBV6-2 or TRBV6-3 with TRBJ2-7; possible D gene TRBD2, 6 bases. Per the germline V gene, CDR1 is MNHEY and CDR2 is SVGEGT. This CDR3 spans 16 amino acids. The germline V and J ends were trimmed by 2 bases and 4 bases, with 18 bases remaining between them. The DNA read from the CDR3 is TGTGCCAGCAGTTACGCGGGAACCGCCGCCGGGTACGAG. It codes for CASSYAGTAAGYE. The complete CDR3 sequence is CASSYAGTAAGYEQYF.

On this clone: The read comes to an end 3 residues before the CDR3 does, leaving the germline J gene to fill in the end. The rearrangement joins TRBV19 to TRBJ2-2; TRBD2 agrees at 7 bases. Germline CDR1 LNHDA, CDR2 SQIVND (reference sequence). This CDR3 has 17 amino acids. Trimming cost V 1 base and J 4 bases; bases outside gene matches: 9. This CDR3 reads CASSIGLARVTTGELFF. The DNA read from the CDR3 is TGTGCCAGTAGTATAGGACTAGCACGGGTAACCACCGGGGAG.

As concerns this clone: Read data end 3 residues before the CDR3 end; the end is taken from the germline J gene. The gene calls are TRBV29-1 and TRBJ2-5; 7 positions match TRBD2. V lost 4 bases, J lost 0 bases, and 8 bases stayed unmatched. There are 15 residues in the CDR3. Germline values: CDR1 SQVTM, CDR2 ANQGSEA. CDR3 sequence: CSVAGAGRDQETQYF. CDR3 bases read: TGCAGCGTTGCCGGTGCGGGGAGGGACCAAGAGACC.

For this clone: The read ends 3 residues shy of where the CDR3 ends; the end is completed using the germline J gene. The chain carries TRBV10-3 and TRBJ2-2; D may be TRBD2 (6 bases). Germline CDR1 is ENHRY and CDR2 is SYGVKD. The CDR3 spans 15 residues. V was pared by 6 bases and J by 3 bases, with 14 bases between. The chain's CDR3 is CAISRLRGDTGELFF. The covered CDR3 bases are TGTGCCATCAGCCGATTGCGCGGGGACACCGGGGAG.

As to this clone: The read finishes 3 residues shy of the CDR3 end, and the germline J gene is used to complete it. V gene TRBV7-9 combines with J gene TRBJ1-2; possible D gene TRBD1, 5 bases. Germline V gene lookup returns CDR1 SEHNR and CDR2 FQNEAQ (reference sequence). The length of the CDR3 is 13 residues. Trimming stripped 2 bases from V and 6 bases from J, with 10 bases between. Partial CDR3 DNA: TGTGCCAGCAGCTTATTCGGGACTCATGGC. Amino acid sequence: CASSLFGTHG. In full, the CDR3 is CASSLFGTHGYTF.

With respect to this clone: The sequence runs out 3 residues before the end of the CDR3; the remainder is reconstructed from the germline J gene. The rearrangement links TRBV6-2 or TRBV6-3 to TRBJ1-2; D remains ambiguous. The germline V gene has CDR1 MNHEY and CDR2 SVGEGT. Trimming took off 2 bases at V and 5 bases at J, with 21 bases between the two ends. CDR3 length: 17 amino acids. The DNA read from the CDR3 is TGTGCCAGCAGTTACGCGGGGAGCCTGACTGGTCGGTATGGC. Protein: CASSYAGSLTGRYG. The full CDR3 protein reads CASSYAGSLTGRYGYTF.

Notes on this clone: The read finishes 3 residues shy of the CDR3 end, and the germline J gene is used to complete it. V usage is TRBV7-2 and J usage is TRBJ2-7; D ambiguous. The CDR3 runs 14 residues. Germline CDR1 SGHTA, CDR2 FQGNSA. The V gene lost 1 base and the J gene lost 5 bases, with 12 bases spanning the gap. The sequenced part of the CDR3 DNA is TGTGCCAGCAGCTTAGATTCAGTTCCCAACGAG. Its translation: CASSLDSVPNE. The full CDR3 protein is CASSLDSVPNEQYF.

Turning to this clone: The read halts 3 residues ahead of the CDR3 end, with the missing end drawn from the germline J gene. V and J are TRBV19 and TRBJ1-5; 7 bases agree with TRBD1. Germline V gene sequence: CDR1 LNHDA, CDR2 SQIVND (reference sequence). There are 16 residues in the CDR3. V was clipped by 6 bases and J by 0 bases; unmatched bases: 8. This CDR3 is CASRPDRQGSNQPQHF. The CDR3 DNA, read in part, is TGTGCCAGTAGACCAGACAGACAGGGTAGCAATCAGCCC.

A word on this clone: The read stops 3 residues short of the end of the CDR3; the missing end is completed from the germline J gene. This chain links TRBV6-2 or TRBV6-3 with TRBJ2-7, with 7 bases lining up with TRBD1. Germline CDR1 reads MNHEY; CDR2 reads SVGEGT. V lost 8 bases and J lost 3; bases outside the gene matches: 13. This CDR3 region has 15 residues. The CDR3 bases that were read are TGTGCCAGCCAAAACCTCCCGGGACAGTTCTACGAG. Protein sequence: CASQNLPGQFYE. The entire CDR3 protein reads CASQNLPGQFYEQYF.

Of note for this clone: From the germline J gene comes the end of the CDR3, since the read stops 3 residues before it. J is TRBJ1-1 and V is TRBV7-8, with 7 positions matching TRBD1. The CDR3 spans 14 residues. Germline V CDR1 and CDR2: SGHVS, FQNEAQ. CDR3 loop: CASSSDLREGAAFF. The DNA read from the CDR3 is TGTGCCAGCAGCTCCGACCTCCGTGAGGGGGCT.

Concerning this clone itself: The read is 3 residues too short to cover the CDR3 end, so that end is filled in from the germline J gene. This chain links TRBV19 with TRBJ1-2; D may be TRBD1 (5 bases). Between the trimmed V and J ends, which lost 6 bases and 5 bases, there was a span of 16 bases. Germline V CDR1 and CDR2: LNHDA, SQIVND (reference sequence). The CDR3 consists of 14 residues. CDR3 amino acids: CASRPQAASYGYTF. The sequenced part of the CDR3 DNA is TGTGCCAGTAGGCCACAGGCAGCCTCATATGGC.

About this clone: With the read ending 3 residues before the CDR3 end, the germline J gene is used to fill in that end. This chain uses TRBV6-2 or TRBV6-3 with TRBJ1-5; the D gene is possibly TRBD1 (6 bases). This CDR3 has 14 residues. V lost 2 bases to trimming and J lost 9 bases, with 14 bases between them. The germline CDR1 and CDR2 sequences are MNHEY and SVGEGT. Incomplete CDR3 DNA: TGTGCCAGCAGTTACAAGCAGGGGATGTCGCCC. Protein product: CASSYKQGMSP. The whole CDR3 region reads CASSYKQGMSPQHF.

Concerning this clone: The read finishes 3 residues shy of the CDR3 end, and the germline J gene is used to complete it. The V and J genes are TRBV29-1 and TRBJ2-3; weak D call: TRBD1 (6 bases). The CDR3 runs to 17 residues. Germline CDR1 reads SQVTM; CDR2 reads ANQGSEA. The germline V and J ends were trimmed by 0 bases and 0 bases, with 16 bases remaining between them. CDR3 amino acids: CSVEDLLDSTSTDTQYF. The part of the CDR3 DNA that was read is TGCAGCGTTGAAGATCTTCTGGACAGCACCAGCACAGATACG.

As regards this clone: The CDR3 extends 3 residues past the end of the read, so its final part is completed from the germline J gene. The chain couples TRBV10-1 to TRBJ2-4; D might be TRBD1 (5 bases). The V end lost 0 bases, the J end lost 1 base, and 13 bases lay between the germline ends. The V gene's germline CDR1 is WNHNN and CDR2 SYGVQD (reference sequence). The CDR3 spans 17 residues. The CDR3 is CASSESRLAGAKNIQYF. CDR3 DNA (partial): TGCGCCAGCAGTGAGTCTAGGCTCGCAGGGGCCAAAAACATT.

With regard to this clone: The CDR3 goes on 3 residues after the read ends, and that part is filled in from the germline J gene. The chain links TRBV20-1 to TRBJ1-4; 7 nucleotides align to TRBD1. Germline loops: CDR1 DFQATT, CDR2 SNEGSKA (reference sequence). This CDR3 is 15 amino acids long. Trimming at V came to 6 bases and at J to 3 bases, leaving 10 bases not matched to a gene. The chain's CDR3 is CSARPPQGANEKLFF. Partial CDR3 DNA: TGCAGTGCCAGACCCCCCCAGGGGGCTAATGAAAAA.

In regard to this clone: The DNA ends 3 residues before the CDR3 does, and the rest of the CDR3 is filled in from the germline J gene. The chain employs TRBV2 and TRBJ1-2; 12 bases match TRBD1. The CDR3 covers 17 residues. J gave up 3 bases and V 5 bases, and 10 bases lay outside the gene matches. The germline V gene has CDR1 SNHLY and CDR2 FYNNEI. The part of the CDR3 DNA that was read is TGTGCCAGCAGTTCTTATGGTGGGACAGGGGGCGACTATGGC. Its protein product is CASSSYGGTGGDYG. The complete CDR3 protein is CASSSYGGTGGDYGYTF.

On this clone itself: The sequence runs out 3 residues before the end of the CDR3; the remainder is reconstructed from the germline J gene. The V and J genes are TRBV7-9 and TRBJ1-1, with 8 bases fitting TRBD1. J lost 4 bases, V lost 2 bases, and 3 bases had no gene match. Per the germline V gene, CDR1 is SEHNR and CDR2 is FQNEAQ (reference sequence). The CDR3 is 14 amino acids. The CDR3 bases that were read are TGTGCCAGCAGCTTATCAGGGGGCTCCACTGAA. This translates into CASSLSGGSTE. The CDR3 as a whole reads CASSLSGGSTEAFF.

A word on this clone: The CDR3 end falls 3 residues outside the read, so it is completed with the germline J gene. The chain uses TRBV19 and TRBJ2-3; TRBD2 is a possible D gene (6 bases). CDR3 size: 16 residues. With 4 bases removed from V and 0 bases from J, the gap between germline ends came to 14 bases. Germline-derived CDR1 and CDR2 are LNHDA and SQIVND (reference sequence). CDR3 DNA (partial): TGTGCCAGTAGTACCGGGACTCCCCCTAGCACAGATACG. Amino acid sequence: CASSTGTPPSTDT. From start to end, the CDR3 is CASSTGTPPSTDTQYF.

The CDR3 DNA, read in part, is TGTGCCAGCAGCTACCGGACAGGGTGGGATGAG. Translated: CASSYRTGWDE. The CDR3 as a whole reads CASSYRTGWDEQFF. The genes are TRBV7-9 and TRBJ2-1; 8 bases agree with TRBD1. The CDR3 end is not reached by the read, which stops 3 residues before it; the germline J gene fills it in. Trimming removed 4 bases from V and 8 bases from J; junction bases left unmatched: 7. CDR1 is SEHNR and CDR2 is FQNEAQ in the germline V gene (reference sequence). CDR3 length equals 14 residues.

Remarks on this clone: The read ends 3 residues before the CDR3 terminus; that terminus is restored from the germline J gene. The gene calls are TRBV6-1 and TRBJ1-3, with 7 positions matching TRBD1. Per germline, CDR1 MNHNS and CDR2 SASEGT. The CDR3 sequence is 17 residues long. With V trimmed by 2 bases and J by 0 bases, 7 bases remained unmatched. The CDR3 sequence is CASSERGQTPSGNTIYF. CDR3 DNA (partial): TGTGCCAGCAGTGAACGGGGACAGACACCCTCTGGAAACACC.

Remarks on this clone: Coverage ceases 3 residues before the CDR3 finishes, and the germline J gene fills in the end. This rearrangement joins TRBV19 to TRBJ1-6; TRBD1 matches at 7 bases. The V segment lost 6 bases and the J segment 7 bases; nucleotides outside the gene matches: 3. This CDR3 spans 13 amino acids. Germline-derived CDR1 and CDR2 are LNHDA and SQIVND (reference sequence). This CDR3 is CASSRQGNSPLHF. CDR3 DNA, as far as it was read: TGTGCCAGTAGCCGACAGGGCAATTCACCC.

A word on this clone: The read finishes 3 residues shy of the CDR3 end, and the germline J gene is used to complete it. V usage is TRBV2 and J usage is TRBJ1-2, with 11 bases lining up with TRBD1. Germline loops: CDR1 SNHLY, CDR2 FYNNEI. The CDR3 extends over 13 amino acids. V lost 5 bases to trimming and J lost 7 bases; unmatched junction nucleotides: 3. The DNA read from the CDR3 is TGTGCCAGCAGTCTGGGACAGGGGGTTGGC. Amino acid sequence: CASSLGQGVG. Given in full, the CDR3 is CASSLGQGVGYTF.

As regards this clone: The DNA ends 3 residues before the CDR3 does, and the rest of the CDR3 is filled in from the germline J gene. This chain uses TRBV2 with TRBJ2-3, with TRBD2 identical over 14 bases. This CDR3 region has 15 residues. Trimming cost V 6 bases and J 3 bases; bases outside gene matches: 2. Germline-derived CDR1 and CDR2 are SNHLY and FYNNEI. The covered CDR3 bases are TGTGCCAGCAGCAGGACTAGCGGGAGGACAGATACG. Protein sequence: CASSRTSGRTDT. The full CDR3 protein reads CASSRTSGRTDTQYF.

As to this clone: The read terminates 3 residues ahead of where the CDR3 ends, so the germline J gene completes it. V gene TRBV6-2 or TRBV6-3 combines with J gene TRBJ2-7; 10 nucleotides align to TRBD2. The CDR3 sequence is 14 residues long. Germline-derived CDR1 and CDR2 are MNHEY and SVGEGT. V shed 10 bases and J 2 bases; nucleotides not matched to a gene: 8. The CDR3 region is CANPPSGGTYEQYF. Partial CDR3 DNA: TGTGCCAACCCGCCTAGCGGGGGCACCTACGAG.

A note on this clone: The read finishes 3 residues shy of the CDR3 end, and the germline J gene is used to complete it. The chain recombines TRBV19 with TRBJ1-5; a possible D gene is TRBD1 (5 bases). CDR3 length equals 15 residues. V lost 6 bases, J lost 0 bases, and 12 bases lay in between. The germline gives CDR1 LNHDA, CDR2 SQIVND (reference sequence). CDR3 residues: CASSRTLPSNQPQHF. CDR3 bases read: TGTGCCAGTAGCAGGACACTTCCTAGCAATCAGCCC.

A word on this clone: The read halts 3 residues ahead of the CDR3 end, with the missing end drawn from the germline J gene. The chain couples TRBV20-1 to TRBJ1-5; no reliable D call. V lost 4 bases and J lost 3, with 19 bases in between. The germline V gene has CDR1 DFQATT and CDR2 SNEGSKA (reference sequence). This CDR3 comprises 16 residues. The CDR3 here is CSAKRGSGYLNQPQHF. Partial CDR3 DNA: TGCAGTGCTAAGAGAGGTTCGGGGTACCTCAATCAGCCC.

Concerning this clone itself: The observed sequence ends 3 residues before the CDR3 terminus, with the missing tail filled in from the germline J gene. J is TRBJ1-4 and V is TRBV5-1; no firm D call. Trimming took 0 bases from V and 2 from J, leaving 11 bases between them. CDR1 SGHRS and CDR2 YFSETQ come from the germline V gene. This CDR3 contains 16 residues. Partial CDR3 DNA: TGCGCCAGCAGCTTGGAAGTCCCGGTGACTAATGAAAAA. It is translated as CASSLEVPVTNEK. The whole CDR3 sequence is CASSLEVPVTNEKLFF.

Notes on this clone: The missing CDR3 end, 3 residues past where the read stops, is filled in from the germline J gene. The rearrangement links TRBV7-8 to TRBJ1-1, with D perhaps TRBD1 (6 bases). Germline lookup yields CDR1 SGHVS and CDR2 FQNEAQ. CDR3 length equals 14 residues. Trimming shortened V by 5 bases and J by 4 bases, and 14 bases separated the two germline ends. CDR3 loop: CASSVRDISTEAFF. The sequenced part of the CDR3 DNA is TGTGCCAGCAGCGTCCGGGACATCAGCACTGAA.

Concerning this clone: The missing CDR3 end, 3 residues past where the read stops, is filled in from the germline J gene. The chain uses TRBV19 and TRBJ2-3; possible D gene TRBD2, 7 bases. Germline CDR1 reads LNHDA; CDR2 reads SQIVND (reference sequence). V lost 5 bases and J 6 bases, leaving 21 bases between the germline ends. The CDR3 length is 16 residues. CDR3 DNA, as far as it was read: TGTGCCAGTAGTCCCCCCGGGGGGCGGGGAGTGGATACG. Its translation: CASSPPGGRGVDT. Given in full, the CDR3 is CASSPPGGRGVDTQYF. Looking up the rest from reference TRBV19 and TRBJ2-3 gives the full variable domain: DGGITQSPKYLFRKEGQNVTLSCEQNLNHDAMYWYRQDPGQGLRLIYYSQIVNDFQKGDIAEGYSVSREKKESFPLTVTSAQKNPTAFYLCASSPPGGRGVDTQYFGPGTRLTVL.

To note about this clone: Read coverage stops 3 residues before the CDR3 terminus; the germline J gene supplies the remainder. The rearrangement links TRBV11-2 to TRBJ2-7; 7 nucleotides align to TRBD1. Germline lookup yields CDR1 SGHAT and CDR2 FQNNGV. The CDR3 has 15 residues. V dropped 5 bases and J dropped 5; count of bases not matched to a gene: 12. CDR3 region: CASSLTTRQGHEQYF. The sequenced CDR3 bases are TGTGCCAGCAGCCTCACCACCAGACAGGGCCACGAG.

For this clone: The read halts 3 residues ahead of the CDR3 end, with the missing end drawn from the germline J gene. The chain recombines TRBV7-9 with TRBJ1-2; D is unclear. The germline V gene encodes CDR1 SEHNR and CDR2 FQNEAQ (reference sequence). CDR3 size: 14 residues. V lost 2 bases and J lost 1, with 8 bases in between. CDR3 DNA (partial): TGTGCCAGCAGCTTAATCTCGGTTAACTATGGC. Amino acid sequence: CASSLISVNYG. The whole CDR3 protein reads CASSLISVNYGYTF.

Remarks on this clone: The read comes to an end 3 residues before the CDR3 does, leaving the germline J gene to fill in the end. This chain joins TRBV7-8 and TRBJ2-3, with TRBD1 identical over 8 bases. J lost 5 bases, V lost 5 bases, and 12 bases had no gene match. Germline-derived CDR1 and CDR2 are SGHVS and FQNEAQ. CDR3 length: 16 residues. The DNA read from the CDR3 is TGTGCCAGCAGCCCCAGGGTCCCGGGACAGGAAGATACG. This encodes CASSPRVPGQEDT. The CDR3 reads in full as CASSPRVPGQEDTQYF.